This T cell receptor (beta chain) was found in a study of shared clonotypes between healthy human individuals. Turning to the study itself: Plates per donor: three CD4 naive, three CD4 memory, two CD8 naive, one CD8 memory.

Findings and limits, study-wide: When naive CD4 clonotypes were compared across a few donors, 4% to 5.5% were shared. Clonotype sharing levels among donors were expected to vary with sequencing depth.

With respect to this clone: Its matching antigen is unknown.

The CDR3 covers 12 residues. The germline gives CDR1 SEHNR, CDR2 FQNEAQ (reference sequence). Trimming stripped 3 bases from V and 2 bases from J, with 3 bases between. Clones were read by immunoSEQ multiplex PCR, and TCRdb kept only the in-frame ones, dropping some. This table holds some 680,000 clones, around four fifths found once. The sequence was collected from a woman in her thirties in good health. The sequenced sample consisted of memory CD4+ T cells sorted from blood. Sample subset: CD45RA-negative fraction. This sequence joins TRBV7-9 and TRBJ2-3; the D is unclear. Here the CDR3 reads CASSFPTDTQYF. CDR3 coding DNA: TGTGCCAGCAGCTTTCCCACAGATACGCAGTATTTT.